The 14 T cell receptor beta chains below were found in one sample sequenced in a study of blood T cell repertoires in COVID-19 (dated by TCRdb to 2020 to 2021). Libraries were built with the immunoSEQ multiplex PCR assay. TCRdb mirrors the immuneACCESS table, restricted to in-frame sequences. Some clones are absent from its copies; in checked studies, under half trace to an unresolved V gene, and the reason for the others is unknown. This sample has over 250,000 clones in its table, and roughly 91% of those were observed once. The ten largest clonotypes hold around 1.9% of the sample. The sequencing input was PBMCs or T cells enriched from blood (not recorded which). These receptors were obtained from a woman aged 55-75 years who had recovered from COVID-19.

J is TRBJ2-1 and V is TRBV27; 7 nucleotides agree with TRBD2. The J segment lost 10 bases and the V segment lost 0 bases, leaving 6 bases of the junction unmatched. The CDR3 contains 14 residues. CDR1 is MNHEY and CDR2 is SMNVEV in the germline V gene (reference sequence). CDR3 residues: CASSLSGSGNEQFF. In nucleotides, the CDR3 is TGTGCCAGCAGTTTATCGGGGAGCGGGAACGAGCAGTTCTTC.

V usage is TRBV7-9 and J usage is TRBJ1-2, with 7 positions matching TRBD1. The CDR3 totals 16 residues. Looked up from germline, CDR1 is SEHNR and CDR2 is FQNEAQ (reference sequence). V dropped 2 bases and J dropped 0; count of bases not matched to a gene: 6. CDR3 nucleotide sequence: TGTGCCAGCAGCTTAACAGGGGCTATGTCTAACTATGGCTACACCTTC. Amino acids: CASSLTGAMSNYGYTF.

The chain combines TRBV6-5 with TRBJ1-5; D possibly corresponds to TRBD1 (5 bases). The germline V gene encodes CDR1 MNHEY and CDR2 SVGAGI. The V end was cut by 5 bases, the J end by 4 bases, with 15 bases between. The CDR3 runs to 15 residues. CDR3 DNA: TGTGCCAGCAGTCCGGTACAGGAGTCAAATCAGCCCCAGCATTTT. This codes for CASSPVQESNQPQHF.

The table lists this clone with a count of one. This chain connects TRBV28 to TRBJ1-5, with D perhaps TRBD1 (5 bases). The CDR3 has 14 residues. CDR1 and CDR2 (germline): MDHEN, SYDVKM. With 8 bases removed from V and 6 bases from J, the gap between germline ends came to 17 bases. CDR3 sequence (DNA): TGTGCCAGCGGGGCCTCATCAGGAATTCAGCCCCAGCATTTT. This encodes CASGASSGIQPQHF.

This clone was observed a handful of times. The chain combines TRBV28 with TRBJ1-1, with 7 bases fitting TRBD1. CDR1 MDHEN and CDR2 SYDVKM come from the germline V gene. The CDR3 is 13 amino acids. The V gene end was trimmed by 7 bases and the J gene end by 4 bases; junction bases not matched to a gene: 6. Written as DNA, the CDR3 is TGTGCCAGCACCCAGGGGGGAGGCACTGAAGCTTTCTTT. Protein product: CASTQGGGTEAFF.

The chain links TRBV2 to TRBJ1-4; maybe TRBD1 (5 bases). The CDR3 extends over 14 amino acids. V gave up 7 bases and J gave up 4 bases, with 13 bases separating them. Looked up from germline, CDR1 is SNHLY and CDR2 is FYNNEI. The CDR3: CASKGQGYNEKLFF. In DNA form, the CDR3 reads TGTGCCAGCAAAGGTCAGGGTTATAATGAAAAACTGTTTTTT.

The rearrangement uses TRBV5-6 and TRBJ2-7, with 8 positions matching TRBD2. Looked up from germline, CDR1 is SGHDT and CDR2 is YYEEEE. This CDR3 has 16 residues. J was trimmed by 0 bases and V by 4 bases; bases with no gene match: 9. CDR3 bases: TGTGCCAGCAGCACCGACACTAGCGGAAGCTCCTACGAGCAGTACTTC. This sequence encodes CASSTDTSGSSYEQYF. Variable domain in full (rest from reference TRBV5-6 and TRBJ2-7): DAGVTQSPTHLIKTRGQQVTLRCSPKSGHDTVSWYQQALGQGPQFIFQYYEEEERQRGNFPDRFSGHQFPNYSSELNVNALLLGDSALYLCASSTDTSGSSYEQYFGPGTRLTVT.

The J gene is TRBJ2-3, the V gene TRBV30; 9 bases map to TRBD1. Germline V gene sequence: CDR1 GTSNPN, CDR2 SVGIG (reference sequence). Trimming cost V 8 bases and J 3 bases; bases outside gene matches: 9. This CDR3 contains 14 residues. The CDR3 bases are TGTGCCCAAAGGGGACAGGGCGAAACAGATACGCAGTATTTT. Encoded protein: CAQRGQGETDTQYF.

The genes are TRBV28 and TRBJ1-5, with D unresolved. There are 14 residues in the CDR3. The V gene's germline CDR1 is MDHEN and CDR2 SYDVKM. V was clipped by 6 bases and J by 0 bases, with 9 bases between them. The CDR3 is CASSFLRSNQPQHF. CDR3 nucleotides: TGTGCCAGCAGCTTCTTGCGTAGCAATCAGCCCCAGCATTTT.

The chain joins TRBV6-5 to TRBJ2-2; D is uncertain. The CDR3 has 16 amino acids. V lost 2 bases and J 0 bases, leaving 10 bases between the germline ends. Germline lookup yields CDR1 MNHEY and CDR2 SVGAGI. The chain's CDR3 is CASSYSHQTNTGELFF. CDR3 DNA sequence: TGTGCCAGCAGTTACAGTCATCAGACGAACACCGGGGAGCTGTTTTTT.

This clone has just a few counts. CDR3 residues: CASSSQGSMSEAFF. CDR3 DNA sequence: TGTGCCAGCAGCTCACAGGGATCGATGTCTGAAGCTTTCTTT. The V and J genes are TRBV7-3 and TRBJ1-1, with TRBD1 as a possible D gene (6 bases). V lost 4 bases to trimming and J lost 6 bases, with 15 bases between them. The CDR3 runs 14 residues. Germline CDR1 is SGHTA and CDR2 is FQGTGA.

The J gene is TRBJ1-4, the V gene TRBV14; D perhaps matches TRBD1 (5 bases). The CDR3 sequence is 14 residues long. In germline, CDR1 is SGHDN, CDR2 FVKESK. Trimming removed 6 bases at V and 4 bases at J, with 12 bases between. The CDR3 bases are TGTGCCAGCAGGAGCCGGCAGGGTAATGAAAAACTGTTTTTT. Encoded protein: CASRSRQGNEKLFF.

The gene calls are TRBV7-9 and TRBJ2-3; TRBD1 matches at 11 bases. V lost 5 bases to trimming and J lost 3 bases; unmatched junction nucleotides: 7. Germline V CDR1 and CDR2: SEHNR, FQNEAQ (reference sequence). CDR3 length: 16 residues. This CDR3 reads CASSALWDRGTDTQYF. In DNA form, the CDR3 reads TGTGCCAGCAGCGCCCTTTGGGACAGGGGGACAGATACGCAGTATTTT.

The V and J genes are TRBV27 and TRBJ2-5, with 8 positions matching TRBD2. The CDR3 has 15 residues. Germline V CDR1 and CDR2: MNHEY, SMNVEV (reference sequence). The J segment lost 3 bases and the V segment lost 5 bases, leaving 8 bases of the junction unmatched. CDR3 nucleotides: TGTGCCAGCAGTCCCCCCCGGACTAGCAAAGAGACCCAGTACTTC. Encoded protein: CASSPPRTSKETQYF.